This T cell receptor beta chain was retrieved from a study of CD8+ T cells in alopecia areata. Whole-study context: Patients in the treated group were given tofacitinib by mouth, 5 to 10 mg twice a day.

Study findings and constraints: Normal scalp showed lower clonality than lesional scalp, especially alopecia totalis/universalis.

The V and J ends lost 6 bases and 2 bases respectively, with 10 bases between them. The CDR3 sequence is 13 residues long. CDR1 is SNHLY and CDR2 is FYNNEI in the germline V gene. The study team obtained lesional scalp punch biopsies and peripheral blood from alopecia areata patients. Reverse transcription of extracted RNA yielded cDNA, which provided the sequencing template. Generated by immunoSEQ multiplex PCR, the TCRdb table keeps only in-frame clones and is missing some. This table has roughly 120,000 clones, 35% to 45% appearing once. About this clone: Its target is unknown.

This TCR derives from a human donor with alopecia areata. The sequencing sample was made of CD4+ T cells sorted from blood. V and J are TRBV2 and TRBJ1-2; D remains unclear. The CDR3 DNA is TGTGCCAGCAGCTCCGCGGAAAACTATGGCTACACCTTC. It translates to CASSSAENYGYTF.